One and the same sample provided the 20 T cell receptor beta chains below, sequenced in a study of spatial heterogeneity in lung cancer. TCRdb passed the 5' RACE reads through MiXCR, listing each CDR3 protein once. Seen here are approximately 38,000 distinct CDR3 sequences, 5.8% observed once, and the top ten hold around 10%. The sample's time point: sample taken at primary tumor resection. The authors sequenced whole RNA from tumor, nontumor lung or frozen PBMC without sorting. Sequences were derived from PBMCs, sampled at surgery. Receptor source: a male donor with early-stage non-small cell lung cancer.

In its sample, this clonotype was seen many times. The chain links TRBV5-1 to TRBJ2-3; 10 nucleotides line up with TRBD2. Germline trimming cut 5 bases from V and 3 bases from J; bases unmatched to any gene: 6. The CDR3 has 15 residues. The germline V gene has CDR1 SGHRS and CDR2 YFSETQ. The CDR3 sequence is CASRVAGGGTDTQYF. The CDR3 DNA is TGCGCCAGCAGAGTAGCGGGGGGAGGGACAGATACGCAGTATTTT.

This clonotype showed up many times. V usage is TRBV28 and J usage is TRBJ1-6; 8 positions agree with TRBD1. Germline assignment: CDR1 MDHEN and CDR2 SYDVKM. The trim removed 5 bases at V and 4 bases at J, leaving 7 bases unmatched. There are 16 residues in the CDR3. The CDR3 reads CASSGGQGAYNSPLHF. In DNA form, the CDR3 reads TGTGCCAGCAGTGGAGGACAGGGCGCTTATAATTCACCCCTCCACTTT.

This clonotype occurred once. This may come from a read error, since a much larger clone is one base off. The chain couples TRBV12-3 or TRBV12-4 to TRBJ1-2, with D possibly being TRBD1 (5 bases). The CDR3 covers 14 residues. V was trimmed by 4 bases and J by 4 bases, leaving 13 bases between them. CDR3 amino acids: CASSSRTGRYGYTF. CDR3 bases: TGTGCCAGCAGTTCCCGCACAGGACGCTATGGCTACACCTTC.

This clonotype was recorded at least ten times. V is TRBV30 and J is TRBJ1-2; no reliable D call. Germline lookup yields CDR1 GTSNPN and CDR2 SVGIG (reference sequence). CDR3 length: 13 amino acids. V was clipped by 3 bases and J by 5 bases, with 13 bases between them. CDR3: CAWRAFGRYGYTF. The CDR3 DNA reads TGTGCCTGGAGAGCATTCGGACGGTATGGCTACACCTTC.

This clonotype has ten or more counts. J is TRBJ1-2 and V is TRBV20-1, with D perhaps TRBD1 (5 bases). Deletions cut 8 bases from V and 7 bases from J, with 8 bases between. Germline V gene data show CDR1 as DFQATT and CDR2 as SNEGSKA (reference sequence). The CDR3 loop spans 9 amino acids. CDR3 protein: CSRGTGYTF. The CDR3, as DNA: TGCAGTAGAGGGACTGGCTACACCTTC.

This clonotype was detected a few times. V is TRBV11-2 and J is TRBJ2-5; D is ambiguous. The CDR3 contains 15 residues. V was clipped by 0 bases and J by 4 bases, with 12 bases between them. In germline, CDR1 is SGHAT, CDR2 FQNNGV. CDR3 region: CASSLDLIGGETQYF. The CDR3 bases are TGTGCCAGCAGCTTAGATCTGATAGGCGGAGAGACCCAGTACTTC.

This clonotype has just a few counts. V usage is TRBV7-2 and J usage is TRBJ2-3; TRBD2 matches 10 bases. The germline V gene has CDR1 SGHTA and CDR2 FQGNSA. This CDR3 contains 16 residues. With V trimmed by 0 bases and J by 5 bases, 5 bases remained unmatched. CDR3 amino acids: CASSLAAAGGQDTQYF. The CDR3 DNA is TGTGCCAGCAGCTTAGCAGCAGCGGGGGGGCAAGATACGCAGTATTTT. The full variable domain, its missing parts supplied by reference TRBV7-2 and TRBJ2-3, is GAGVSQSPSNKVTEKGKDVELRCDPISGHTALYWYRQSLGQGLEFLIYFQGNSAPDKSGLPSDRFSAERTGGSVSTLTIQRTQQEDSAVYLCASSLAAAGGQDTQYFGPGTRLTVL.

This chain connects TRBV10-2 to TRBJ2-5, with D uncertain. V was clipped by 8 bases and J by 1 base, with 8 bases between them. The CDR3 sequence is 12 residues long. The V gene's germline CDR1 is WSHSY and CDR2 SAAADI. The CDR3, as DNA: TGCGCCAGCCGCCGGTCCCAAGAGACCCAGTACTTC. Translation: CASRRSQETQYF.

This clonotype has at least ten counts. CDR3 in DNA: TGCAGTGCTAGAACAGGGAAGGAAGAGCAGTACTTC. This sequence encodes CSARTGKEEQYF. V is TRBV20-1 and J is TRBJ2-7; weak D call: TRBD1 (6 bases). This CDR3 has 12 residues. V lost 2 bases and J lost 7, with 12 bases in between. Per germline, CDR1 DFQATT and CDR2 SNEGSKA (reference sequence).

This clonotype was detected a few times. The V gene is TRBV27, the J gene TRBJ1-2; 8 nucleotides align to TRBD1. Germline CDR1 and CDR2: MNHEY and SMNVEV (reference sequence). The CDR3 has 14 residues. Unmatched junction bases numbered 6, after V lost 3 bases and J lost 6 bases. CDR3 sequence (DNA): TGTGCCAGCAGTTTCAACAGGGGGGTAAATGGCTACACCTTC. Translated, it gives CASSFNRGVNGYTF.

Many counts were recorded for this clonotype. The chain joins TRBV7-6 to TRBJ1-3; D remains unclear. Trimming removed 1 base at V and 0 bases at J, with 7 bases between. Germline V lookup: CDR1 SGHVS, CDR2 FNYEAQ. The CDR3 contains 15 residues. CDR3 sequence: CASSLGSTSGNTIYF. The CDR3 bases are TGTGCCAGCAGCTTAGGCAGCACCTCTGGAAACACCATATATTTT.

In this sample, this clonotype is medium-sized. This rearrangement joins TRBV20-1 to TRBJ1-1, with TRBD1 as a possible D gene (6 bases). The germline CDR1 and CDR2 sequences are DFQATT and SNEGSKA (reference sequence). Trimming shortened V by 7 bases and J by 5 bases, and 14 bases separated the two germline ends. The CDR3 has 12 residues. The CDR3 loop reads CSVKQGNTEAFF. CDR3 DNA sequence: TGCAGTGTCAAACAGGGAAATACTGAAGCTTTCTTT.

In this sample, this clonotype turned up many times. The chain couples TRBV30 to TRBJ1-1; TRBD1 matches 7 bases. The CDR3 has 12 residues. CDR1 and CDR2 from the germline V gene are GTSNPN and SVGIG (reference sequence). The V and J ends lost 0 bases and 11 bases, in that order; junction bases with no gene match: 6. CDR3 loop: CAWSVTGRVAFF. The CDR3 coding sequence is TGTGCCTGGAGTGTGACAGGGAGGGTGGCTTTCTTT.

This clonotype was seen at least ten times. In DNA form, the CDR3 reads TGCAGCGTTGATAGGGGAGAAAAACTGTTTTTT. Its translation: CSVDRGEKLFF. The chain combines TRBV29-1 with TRBJ1-4; a possible D gene is TRBD1 (5 bases). Germline V gene lookup returns CDR1 SQVTM and CDR2 ANQGSEA. The CDR3 runs to 11 residues. Trimming pared 3 bases from V and 8 bases from J, leaving 7 bases between.

Many counts were recorded for this clonotype. The rearrangement links TRBV12-3 or TRBV12-4 to TRBJ1-5, with 10 bases fitting TRBD1. The CDR3 runs 15 residues. V was clipped by 3 bases and J by 4 bases; unmatched bases: 3. CDR3 residues: CASSLGTGVNQPQHF. The CDR3 DNA sequence: TGTGCCAGCAGTTTGGGGACAGGGGTTAATCAGCCCCAGCATTTT.

This clonotype was counted many times. V and J are TRBV12-3 or TRBV12-4 and TRBJ1-6, with D maybe TRBD1 (6 bases). V was pared by 10 bases and J by 5 bases, with 15 bases between. This CDR3 contains 14 residues. In DNA form, the CDR3 reads TGTGCCACTAATCTCGGACAGCATAATTCACCCCTCCACTTT. The encoded protein is CATNLGQHNSPLHF.

This clonotype was seen many times. The chain uses TRBV20-1 and TRBJ1-3, with 9 nucleotides matching TRBD1. Germline values: CDR1 DFQATT, CDR2 SNEGSKA (reference sequence). V lost 3 bases and J lost 0; bases outside the gene matches: 9. This CDR3 contains 17 residues. This CDR3 is CSASSLGQGFSGNTIYF. CDR3 bases: TGCAGTGCTAGCTCGCTGGGACAGGGCTTCTCTGGAAACACCATATATTTT.

This chain connects TRBV2 to TRBJ2-7; D call uncertain. The V end was cut by 0 bases, the J end by 0 bases, with 9 bases between. Germline V gives CDR1 SNHLY, CDR2 FYNNEI. The CDR3 runs 15 residues. The CDR3 is CASSEAEHFSYEQYF. The CDR3 DNA follows: TGTGCCAGCAGTGAAGCGGAACACTTCTCCTACGAGCAGTACTTC.

This clonotype was observed a handful of times. V gene TRBV7-2 combines with J gene TRBJ1-2, with TRBD1 matching over 9 bases. The CDR3 runs to 14 residues. The ends lost 4 bases at V and 10 bases at J; junction bases unmatched: 10. The germline V gene has CDR1 SGHTA and CDR2 FQGNSA. CDR3 protein: CASSSPGQGLVYTF. The CDR3 nucleotides read TGTGCCAGCAGCTCCCCGGGACAGGGATTGGTCTACACCTTC.

This clonotype was observed many times. The rearrangement links TRBV29-1 to TRBJ2-3; a possible D gene is TRBD2 (5 bases). Germline V gene sequence: CDR1 SQVTM, CDR2 ANQGSEA. The CDR3 length is 10 residues. Trimming removed 6 bases at V and 5 bases at J, with 6 bases between. CDR3 DNA: TGCAGCGTGGGGAGAGATACGCAGTATTTT. Encoded protein: CSVGRDTQYF.